This T cell receptor (beta chain) was observed in a study of identical twins. A universal primer site was incorporated via template switching, and the cDNA contained unique molecular identifiers. TCRdb independently ran MiXCR on the 5' RACE reads; one entry per CDR3 protein. The sample has hundreds of thousands of distinct CDR3 sequences, more than 6.5% seen once. Findings of the study overall: Partial confounding of zero-insertion analyses by invariant MAIT and iNKT cells was possible. Among out-of-frame alpha sequences shared by twins, low generation probability occurred in excess. Twins' surplus sharing was weaker for beta out-of-frame sequences.

Points on this clonotype: Antigen unknown.

Trimming removed 5 bases from V and 0 bases from J, with 17 bases in between. Germline V gene lookup returns CDR1 SGHTA and CDR2 FQGNSA. The CDR3 is 16 residues long. These data were likewise used in another study, on yellow fever vaccine responses in identical twins.

The sample consisted of PBMCs. The genes are TRBV7-2 and TRBJ2-7; tentatively, D is TRBD2 (6 bases). This sequence was found in a woman under 30 in good health. In nucleotides, the CDR3 is TGTGCCAGCAGCCCAGGCGGGGCGAGGAGCTCCTACGAGCAGTACTTC. Its translation is CASSPGGARSSYEQYF.